The TCR beta chain described here comes from a study of T cell responses to AZD1222 COVID-19 vaccine. CDR1 is SGHVS, CDR2 FQNEAQ, per germline. The V and J ends lost 1 base and 0 bases respectively, with 10 bases between them. The CDR3 runs 15 residues. Notes on the study in general: Reportedly, nearly half of unique spike TCRs recognized epitopes outside B.1.351/B.1.1.7 mutations. No day 14 peak samples; only post-peak repertoires were characterized.

On this clone: The antigen is undetermined.

Sequenced by immunoSEQ multiplex PCR; TCRdb stores in-frame clones only, minus some. The sample lists 150,000 to 200,000 clones, about 93% seen once, with around 2% in the top ten. The sequenced sample was peripheral blood, obtained 28 days after the second AZD1222 dose. The clonotype originates from an adult who received the AZD1222 COVID-19 vaccine. The genes are TRBV7-8 and TRBJ2-7, with D possibly matching TRBD1 (6 bases). CDR3 coding DNA: TGTGCCAGCAGCTTAGACGACAGGAACTCCTACGAGCAGTACTTC. Amino acid sequence: CASSLDDRNSYEQYF.